Sequencing of this T cell receptor (beta chain) was carried out in a study of GPR56 and killer-like receptors on CD4 memory cells (dated 2019 in TCRdb). For context, the study as a whole: According to the study's proposal, human CD4+ memory T-cell differentiation and cytokine production potential are marked by the progressive acquisition of KLRB1, KLRG1, GPR56 and then KLRF1. Healthy blood donors in the study were described as age-matched to the liver disease patients, whose median age was approximately 65 years. What the study reported, not specific to this receptor: Rather than full repertoires, only the 100 most expanded clones per population were included in the diversity and similarity analyses. The clones that dominated late populations 4 and 5 were also present in early populations 1 and 2, and the authors interpreted this finding as evidence for linear differentiation. TCR repertoire overlap was especially strong between late populations 4 and 5, and population 3 also partly overlapped. Clonal frequency started low in the marker-negative population and rose progressively along the proposed pathway, while TCRbeta diversity decreased accordingly.

Comments on this clonotype: The antigen it binds to is not known.

The CDR3 starts with the cysteine, ends with the phenylalanine, and has 19 residues. No DNA sequence was recorded. From a lookup of the germline V gene, CDR1 and CDR2 are KGHSH and LQKENI. Prior to TCRbeta sequencing, five KLR/GPR56-defined CD4+ populations were enriched by fluorescence-activated cell sorting. To test a linear memory differentiation pathway, the researchers sequenced TCRbeta repertoires from five CD4+ T-cell subsets that were defined by expression of KLRB1, KLRG1, GPR56 and KLRF1. TCR-sequenced cells came from peripheral blood of healthy control individuals, reported as five donors in the TCRbeta analysis figure. Heparinized peripheral blood was collected and all samples were processed within one hour of retrieval. To isolate peripheral blood mononuclear cells, blood was diluted 1:2 in PBS and put through Biocoll density gradient centrifugation at room temperature. CD4+ T cells were enriched from freshly isolated PBMCs by magnetic sorting with anti-CD4 MicroBeads before flow sorting. A BD FACSAria II was used to sort CD4+ T cells, enriched from the PBMCs of healthy donors, according to marker expression. For surface staining, the researchers used Miltenyi Biotec antibodies: anti-KLRB1 clone 191B8, anti-KLRF1 clone 4A4.D10 and anti-KLRG1 clone REA261.

Instrument used: Illumina HiSeq 2500. For construction of sequencing libraries, the recombined TCRbeta locus was amplified according to a previously published PCR protocol. The published analysis was carried out like this. Reads whose average quality score was below 30 were removed, and the reads that remained were processed with IMSEQ. Each clonotype was defined by the combination of Vbeta gene, Jbeta gene and CDR3 amino acid sequence. To quantify how much the repertoires of different populations overlapped, the Morisita-Horn index was computed on the top 100 expanded clones. Clonal diversity was assessed with Rényi diversity profiles calculated on the top 100 expanded clones. Reprocessed by TCRdb, the reads give a single entry per CDR3 protein sequence, without DNA. None of the V and J calls come from the authors' own analysis; TCRdb made them. The table for this sample records some 1,000 distinct CDR3 sequences. The top ten clonotypes cover less than 20% of the sample.

This clonotype was obtained from a human donor in good health. Sequencing was done on a sample of memory CD4+ T cells from blood. The chain is assembled from TRBV18 and TRBJ2-2; without DNA, the TCRdb call of TRBD1 cannot be checked. CDR3 loop: CASSPGAGRNYGYTGELFF.